This entry is about one T cell receptor (beta chain). This entry belongs to a study of OX40 agonist ivuxolimab in advanced cancers. Profiling relied on immunoSEQ multiplex PCR, and the TCRdb table lists in-frame clones only, not all of them. The sample carries 20,000 to 25,000 clones, more than 75% recorded once. The specimen was CD4+ or CD8+ T cells sorted from blood, collected in a trial of the OX40 agonist ivuxolimab. The receptor comes from an adult with an advanced solid tumor such as melanoma, head and neck, liver or kidney cancer.

CDR3 sequence: CASSVGGGQGVAETQYF. DNA of the CDR3: TGTGCCAGCAGCGTAGGAGGAGGACAGGGGGTGGCGGAGACCCAGTACTTC. The V and J genes are TRBV9 and TRBJ2-5; 10 nucleotides match TRBD1. This CDR3 has 17 amino acids. CDR1 and CDR2 from the germline V gene are SGDLS and YYNGEE. J lost 5 bases, V lost 0 bases, and 10 bases had no gene match.